This TCR beta chain was identified during a study of blood T cells in healthy people across ages. Germline assignment: CDR1 SNHLY and CDR2 FYNNEI. The CDR3 consists of 15 residues. With V trimmed by 5 bases and J by 3 bases, 7 bases remained unmatched. Whole-study results and caveats: TCR beta diversity per million T cells fell roughly linearly with age.

This clonotype was seen more than once but under ten times. Its antigen is currently unknown. Sample-barcoded 5' priming and a J-beta primer mix drove a second PCR of roughly 6 to 12 cycles. Using its own MiXCR run on the 5' RACE reads, TCRdb lists one record per CDR3 protein. This table holds fewer than 1.5 million distinct CDR3 sequences, 35% to 45% found once. The sequence came from a woman under 30 in good health. Material for sequencing was blood. V is TRBV2 and J is TRBJ2-7, with 10 bases matching TRBD1. CDR3 DNA sequence: TGTGCCAGCAGTCTGGGACAGGGGACATACTACGAGCAGTACTTC. This sequence encodes CASSLGQGTYYEQYF.